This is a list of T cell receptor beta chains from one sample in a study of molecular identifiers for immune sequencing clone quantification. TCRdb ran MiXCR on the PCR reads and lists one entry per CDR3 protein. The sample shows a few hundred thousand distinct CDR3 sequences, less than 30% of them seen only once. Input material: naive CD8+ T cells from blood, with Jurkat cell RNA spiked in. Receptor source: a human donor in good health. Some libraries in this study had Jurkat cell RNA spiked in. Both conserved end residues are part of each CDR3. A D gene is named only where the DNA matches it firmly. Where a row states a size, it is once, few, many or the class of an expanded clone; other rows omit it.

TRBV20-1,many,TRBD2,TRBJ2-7,CSAPGTSGTYEQYF,TGCAGTGCCCCCGGGACTAGCGGCACCTACGAGCAGTACTTC
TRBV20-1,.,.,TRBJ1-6,CSARQGLRFSSYNSPLHF,TGCAGTGCTAGACAGGGGCTCCGTTTTAGCTCCTATAATTCACCCCTCCACTTT
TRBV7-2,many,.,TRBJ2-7,CASSPMLSGRLEQYF,TGTGCCAGCAGTCCCATGCTAAGCGGGCGACTCGAGCAGTACTTC
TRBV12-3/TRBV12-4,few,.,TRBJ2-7,CASSQDSSSYEQYF,TGTGCCAGCAGTCAGGACAGTAGTTCCTACGAGCAGTACTTC
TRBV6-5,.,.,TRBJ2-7,CASSPDQGLPYEQYF,TGTGCCAGCAGTCCGGACCAGGGCCTCCCCTACGAGCAGTACTTC
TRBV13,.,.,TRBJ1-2,CASSLGHIYGYTF,TGTGCCAGCAGCTTGGGACATATCTATGGCTACACCTTC
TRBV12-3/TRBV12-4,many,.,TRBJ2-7,CASSDQQGHEQYF,TGTGCCAGCAGTGATCAGCAGGGGCACGAGCAGTACTTC
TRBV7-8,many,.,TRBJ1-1,CASSLAYQGGDGVNTEAFF,TGTGCCAGCAGCTTAGCGTATCAGGGCGGGGATGGCGTGAACACTGAAGCTTTCTTT
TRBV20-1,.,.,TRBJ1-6,CSAREGRPWSYNSPLHF,TGCAGTGCTAGAGAGGGCAGACCTTGGTCCTATAATTCACCCCTCCACTTT
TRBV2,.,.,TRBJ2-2,CASNGREWDTGELFF,TGTGCCAGCAATGGCCGAGAGTGGGACACCGGGGAGCTGTTTTTT
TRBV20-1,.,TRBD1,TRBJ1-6,CSARDEDRGIPPLHF,TGCAGTGCTAGAGATGAGGACAGGGGGATTCCACCCCTCCACTTT
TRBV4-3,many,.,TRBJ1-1,CASTTTYWGLDTEAFF,TGCGCCAGCACCACAACGTATTGGGGGTTAGACACTGAAGCTTTCTTT
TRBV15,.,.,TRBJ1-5,CATSTPPPSNQPQHF,TGTGCCACCAGCACCCCACCCCCTAGCAATCAGCCCCAGCATTTT
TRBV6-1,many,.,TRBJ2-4,CASSDRRPPAKQKNIQYF,TGTGCCAGCAGTGACAGACGTCCCCCAGCGAAGCAAAAAAACATTCAGTACTTC
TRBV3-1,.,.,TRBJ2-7,CASSHLDSPYEQYF,TGTGCCAGCAGCCATCTAGACAGCCCCTACGAGCAGTACTTC
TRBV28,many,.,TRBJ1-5,CASSYRGSQPQHF,TGTGCCAGCAGTTATCGGGGGAGTCAGCCCCAGCATTTT
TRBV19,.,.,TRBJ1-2,CASIQDPTYGYTF,TGTGCCAGTATTCAGGACCCCACCTATGGCTACACCTTC
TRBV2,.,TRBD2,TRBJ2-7,CASTGTSLYEQYF,TGTGCCAGCACCGGGACTAGTCTCTACGAGCAGTACTTC
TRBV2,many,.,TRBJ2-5,CASLTDTRSETQYF,TGTGCCAGCCTAACGGACACCCGGTCCGAGACCCAGTACTTC
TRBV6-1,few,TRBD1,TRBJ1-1,CASNWDRNTEAFF,TGTGCCAGCAACTGGGACAGAAACACTGAAGCTTTCTTT
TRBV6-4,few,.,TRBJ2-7,CARIVPGAGADEQYF,TGTGCCAGGATCGTTCCTGGGGCTGGGGCCGACGAGCAGTACTTC
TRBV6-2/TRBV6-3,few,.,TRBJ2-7,CASSTDSVEQYF,TGTGCCAGCAGTACGGACAGCGTCGAGCAGTACTTC
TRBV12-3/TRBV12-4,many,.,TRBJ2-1,CASSHGSSYNEQFF,TGTGCCAGCAGCCACGGTAGCTCCTACAATGAGCAGTTCTTC
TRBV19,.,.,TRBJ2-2,CASSIDPVGSSAGELFF,TGTGCCAGTAGTATAGACCCCGTAGGCAGCTCCGCCGGGGAGCTGTTTTTT